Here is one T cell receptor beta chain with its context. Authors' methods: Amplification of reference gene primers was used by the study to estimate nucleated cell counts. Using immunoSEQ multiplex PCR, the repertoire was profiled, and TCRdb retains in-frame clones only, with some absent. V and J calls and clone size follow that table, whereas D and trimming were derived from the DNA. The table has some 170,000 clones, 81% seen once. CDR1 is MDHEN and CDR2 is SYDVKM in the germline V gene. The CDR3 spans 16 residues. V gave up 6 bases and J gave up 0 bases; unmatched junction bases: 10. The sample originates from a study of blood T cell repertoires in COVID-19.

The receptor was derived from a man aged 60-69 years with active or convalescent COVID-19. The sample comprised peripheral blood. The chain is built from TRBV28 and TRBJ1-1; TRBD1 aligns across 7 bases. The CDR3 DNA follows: TGTGCCAGCAGCCCCCCGGGACAGAAGATGAACACTGAAGCTTTCTTT. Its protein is CASSPPGQKMNTEAFF.